This TCR beta chain is from a study of blood T cells in healthy people across ages. The V end lost 6 bases, the J end lost 2 bases, and 13 bases lay between the germline ends. This CDR3 is 14 amino acids long. Looked up from germline, CDR1 is MGHRA and CDR2 is YSYEKL. PCR was performed a second time for about 6 to 12 cycles using a sample-barcoded 5' primer and a J-beta primer mix. TCRdb called the 5' RACE reads again in MiXCR, with one record for every CDR3 protein. The sample has over a million distinct CDR3 sequences; 40% to 50% are singletons. Donation came from healthy Caucasian individuals in Russia who were aged 6 to 90. Overall study findings and caveats: Comparison with aged donors showed that long-lived donors had more naive CD4+ cells and higher diversity.

Regarding this clonotype: The target antigen is unknown.

Sequencing was carried out using blood. This receptor was identified in a woman aged 60-75 years in good health. The chain is built from TRBV4-1 and TRBJ1-1; no clear D. The DNA of the CDR3 is TGCGCCAGCAGACAACAGCCCTCCAACACTGAAGCTTTCTTT. The encoded protein is CASRQQPSNTEAFF.